The rows below give T cell receptor beta chains drawn from one sample of a study of blood T cells in healthy people across ages. TCRdb reprocessed the 5' RACE reads with MiXCR, giving one entry per CDR3 protein. The repertoire consists of 910,000 or so distinct CDR3 sequences, with just over 50% occurring once and the leading ten covering about 22%. Source material: blood. These receptors were collected from an older woman in good health. CDR3s include the opening cysteine and the closing phenylalanine or tryptophan. A D gene is named only where the DNA matches it firmly. The size of a clone is reported for some rows only, either as once, few or many, or as a class for expanded clones.

clone_size d_call j_call v_call cdr3_nt cdr3_aa
NA TRBD2 TRBJ2-7 TRBV9 TGTGCCAGCAGCGGCGGGAGTCTGAAGGAGCAGTACTTC CASSGGSLKEQYF
once NA TRBJ2-7 TRBV20-1 TGCAGTGCTAGAGTCTCCGGGCCCGAGCAGTACTTC CSARVSGPEQYF
NA NA TRBJ2-7 TRBV12-3/TRBV12-4 TGTGCCAGCAGTTTTGAGCGGGCCCCCTACGAGCAGTACTTC CASSFERAPYEQYF
NA TRBD2 TRBJ2-3 TRBV30 TGTGCCTGGAGTGGAGCGGGAGAGCTTACAGATACGCAGTATTTT CAWSGAGELTDTQYF
NA TRBD2 TRBJ2-1 TRBV15 TGTGCCACCAGCAGAGATACTAAGGCGGGAGGGCCGTCCTACAATGAGCAGTTCTTC CATSRDTKAGGPSYNEQFF
NA TRBD1 TRBJ1-1 TRBV5-5 TGTGCCAGCAGTCTGGGTGGCGACAGGGGGCGAGTGAACACTGAAGCTTTCTTT CASSLGGDRGRVNTEAFF
NA NA TRBJ2-2 TRBV2 TGTGCCAGCAGTCCTGACAGCATTCGGAACACCGGGGAGCTGTTTTTT CASSPDSIRNTGELFF
few NA TRBJ2-7 TRBV12-3/TRBV12-4 TGTGCCAGCAGAGCAGGGAGCGCCTACGAGCAGTACTTC CASRAGSAYEQYF
NA NA TRBJ2-5 TRBV27 TGTGCCACCAACCCCTCTCTTCCGGGACCCCAAGAGACCCAGTACTTC CATNPSLPGPQETQYF
NA NA TRBJ1-1 TRBV12-3/TRBV12-4 TGTGCCAGCAAGACCGCGGGACACAGGTTCACTGAAGCTTTCTTT CASKTAGHRFTEAFF
NA NA TRBJ2-5 TRBV7-9 TGTGCCAGCAGCTTCGACTACCCTAGAGAGACCCAGTACTTC CASSFDYPRETQYF
NA TRBD2 TRBJ2-5 TRBV13 TGTGCCAGCAGCGGCCTAGCGGTGGGAGAGACCCAGTACTTC CASSGLAVGETQYF
NA NA TRBJ2-1 TRBV20-1 TGCAGTGCTCGGAGGGCCTACAATGAGCAGTTCTTC CSARRAYNEQFF
NA TRBD2 TRBJ2-7 TRBV20-1 TGCAGTGCTAGCCCACCCCCGGCTAGCGGAGGGTATAATGAGCAGTACTTC CSASPPPASGGYNEQYF
NA NA TRBJ1-1 TRBV29-1 TGCAGCGTCGCCGGGACTTACGCTTCTGAAGCTTTCTTT CSVAGTYASEAFF
NA NA TRBJ1-5 TRBV12-3/TRBV12-4 TGTGCCAGCAGTTTCAGGACTAATCAGCCCCAGCATTTT CASSFRTNQPQHF
NA NA TRBJ1-5 TRBV28 TGTGCCAGCAGTTTATTCTTCGATCCCGGACGACAGCCCCAGCATTTT CASSLFFDPGRQPQHF
NA TRBD2 TRBJ2-1 TRBV5-1 TGCGCCAGCAGCAAAGGGACTAGCGGGAGCTCCTACAATGAGCAGTTCTTC CASSKGTSGSSYNEQFF
few NA TRBJ2-7 TRBV7-2 TGTGCCAGCAGCACCTTGGGGGAGAGGCGGTACTTC CASSTLGERRYF
NA NA TRBJ2-5 TRBV7-9 TGTGCCAACAGCTTATTGCTTGGCTTGGAGACCCAGTACTTC CANSLLLGLETQYF
NA NA TRBJ1-5 TRBV7-9 TGTGCCAGCAGCAGATACCGGGAGACGGGCAATCAGCCCCAGCATTTT CASSRYRETGNQPQHF
few TRBD1 TRBJ1-5 TRBV20-1 TGCAGTGCTAGAGAGGGGACAGGCGTCAATCAGCCCCAGCATTTT CSAREGTGVNQPQHF
many TRBD2 TRBJ2-1 TRBV4-2 TGTGCCAGCACCGGAGGAACTAGCGGGAGTTACAATGAGCAGTTCTTC CASTGGTSGSYNEQFF
few TRBD2 TRBJ2-7 TRBV10-3 TGTGCCATCAGTGCGGCGCGGGGAGGGGAGCAGTACTTC CAISAARGGEQYF
few TRBD2 TRBJ2-7 TRBV20-1 TGCAGTGTCCCAGCCGGGACTAGCGGTTACGAGCAGTACTTC CSVPAGTSGYEQYF
NA TRBD1 TRBJ2-6 TRBV20-1 TGCAGTGCCTCAGGGGGACAGGGGGCTCTGGGGGCCAACGTCCTGACTTTC CSASGGQGALGANVLTF
NA TRBD1 TRBJ2-5 TRBV25-1 TGTGCCAGCAGTGACCCGACAGGGTCAAGAGAGACCCAGTACTTC CASSDPTGSRETQYF
few NA TRBJ1-2 TRBV29-1 TGCAGCGTTGGCCAGGGTGAGAACTATGGCTACACCTTC CSVGQGENYGYTF
few NA TRBJ2-7 TRBV7-2 TGTGCCAGCAGCTTAGCTAGCGTCTCCTACGAGCAGTACTTC CASSLASVSYEQYF
few NA TRBJ2-7 TRBV21-1 TGTGCCAGCAGCAAAGCGCAGGGTGGCGGGAGTACCTACGAGCAGTACTTC CASSKAQGGGSTYEQYF
NA NA TRBJ2-2 TRBV5-4 TGTGCCACCCTAGCTCGTCGGGACACCGGGGAGCTGTTTTTT CATLARRDTGELFF
NA NA TRBJ2-3 TRBV20-1 TGCAGTGCCTATGCCCGGGCTAGTAGCACAGATACGCAGTATTTT CSAYARASSTDTQYF
few NA TRBJ2-7 TRBV27 TGTGCCAGCAGTGCCAGGGGAATCTACGAGCAGTACTTC CASSARGIYEQYF
NA TRBD2 TRBJ2-3 TRBV2 TGTGCCAGCAAAGTGTCTAGCGGGACGAGTAGCACAGATACGCAGTATTTT CASKVSSGTSSTDTQYF
NA TRBD1 TRBJ2-7 TRBV20-1 TGCAGTGCTTCCCCGGGACAGGGCACTAACGAGCAGTACTTC CSASPGQGTNEQYF
many TRBD2 TRBJ2-1 TRBV4-3 TGCGCCAGCAGCCTCATTAGCGGGAGGGCCTACAATGAGCAGTTCTTC CASSLISGRAYNEQFF
few NA TRBJ2-5 TRBV4-2 TGTGCCAGCAGCCAAGGCGGGGTAAGGGTCCGGGAGACCCAGTACTTC CASSQGGVRVRETQYF
NA TRBD2 TRBJ2-1 TRBV12-3/TRBV12-4 TGTGCCAGCAGTCCCGGGACTAAGAGGGAGAATGAGCAGTTCTTC CASSPGTKRENEQFF
NA NA TRBJ2-1 TRBV18 TGTGCCAGCTCACCACCGGACGGCGTTGGCTCCAAACGTCATGAGCAGTTCTTC CASSPPDGVGSKRHEQFF
NA NA TRBJ2-5 TRBV5-5 TGTGCCAGCAGACACAGGGAGGGTGAGACCCAGTACTTC CASRHREGETQYF
few NA TRBJ2-1 TRBV7-2 TGTGCCAGCAGCGCCACTAGCCCATACAATGAGCAGTTCTTC CASSATSPYNEQFF
few TRBD1 TRBJ2-5 TRBV11-3 TGTGCCAGCAGCTCCAGACAGGGGTCCGAGACCCAGTACTTC CASSSRQGSETQYF
NA NA TRBJ2-1 TRBV9 TGTGCCAGCAGCACCTCGGTTAATGAGCAGTTCTTC CASSTSVNEQFF
few NA TRBJ2-7 TRBV6-2/TRBV6-3 TGTGCCAGCAGCCCTACCAACAGGGTTCGGGAGCAGTACTTC CASSPTNRVREQYF
NA TRBD1 TRBJ2-7 TRBV5-1 TGCACCAGCAGCTTGAGTGGGACAGGGACCTACGAGCAGTACTTC CTSSLSGTGTYEQYF
NA TRBD2 TRBJ2-1 TRBV27 TGTGCCAGTCTAGTAGCGGGAGGCCCAAATGAGCAGTTCTTC CASLVAGGPNEQFF
few NA TRBJ2-6 TRBV27 TGTGCCAGCAGTCCCCTCCAACACGGCTCTGGGGCCAACGTCCTGACTTTC CASSPLQHGSGANVLTF
NA NA TRBJ1-6 TRBV2 TGTGCCAGCACCTTGGACACCGCTTCACCCCTCCACTTT CASTLDTASPLHF
few TRBD1 TRBJ2-1 TRBV9 TGTGCCAGCAGCCTGACAGGGGCCCACAATGAGCAGTTCTTC CASSLTGAHNEQFF
NA NA TRBJ2-5 TRBV7-2 TGTGCCAGCAGCATTCTGGCAATCCGAGAGCAGTACTTC CASSILAIREQYF
many NA TRBJ2-7 TRBV6-5 TGTGCCAGCAGAGAGAACTCATACTCCTACGAGCAGTACTTC CASRENSYSYEQYF
NA TRBD1 TRBJ2-1 TRBV29-1 TGCAGCGTTGGCGCCGGGACAGGGTTTAGGGAGCAGTTCTTC CSVGAGTGFREQFF
NA NA TRBJ2-7 TRBV9 TGTGCCAGCAGCGTAGTTGGCGGGGATGGTGAAGAGCAGTACTTC CASSVVGGDGEEQYF
NA NA TRBJ2-7 TRBV6-2/TRBV6-3 TGTGCCAGCATGGTGATCGGGAGTAATAACTACGAGCAGTACTTC CASMVIGSNNYEQYF
few TRBD2 TRBJ2-3 TRBV12-3/TRBV12-4 TGTGCCAGCAGTTTCCGAGCGGGGGGCACAGATACGCAGTATTTT CASSFRAGGTDTQYF
few TRBD1 TRBJ2-7 TRBV20-1 TGCAGTGCTCCGCGGACAGGGGCCTACGAGCAGTACTTC CSAPRTGAYEQYF
NA NA TRBJ1-2 TRBV19 TGTGCCAGTTCTCGGAATGGCTACACCTTC CASSRNGYTF
few NA TRBJ2-3 TRBV15 TGTGCCACCAGCAGTGACCTGTGGGGCACAGATACGCAGTATTTT CATSSDLWGTDTQYF
NA TRBD1 TRBJ1-6 TRBV4-1 TGCGCCAGCAGCCCCCCCCCCCGACAGGGGAATTCACCCCTCCACTTT CASSPPPRQGNSPLHF